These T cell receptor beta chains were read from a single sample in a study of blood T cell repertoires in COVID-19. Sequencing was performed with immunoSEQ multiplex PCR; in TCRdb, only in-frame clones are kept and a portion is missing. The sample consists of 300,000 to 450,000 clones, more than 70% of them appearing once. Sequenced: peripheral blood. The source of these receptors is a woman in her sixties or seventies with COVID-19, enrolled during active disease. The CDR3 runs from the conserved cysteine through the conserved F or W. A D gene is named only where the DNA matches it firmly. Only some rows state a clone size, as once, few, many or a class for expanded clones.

cdr3_aa: CASSQVGWGLVYGYTF
cdr3_nt: TGCGCCAGCAGCCAAGTCGGGTGGGGGCTCGTCTATGGCTACACCTTC
clone_size: .
d_call: .
j_call: TRBJ1-2
v_call: TRBV4-1
cdr3_length: 16

cdr3_aa: CASRPRWGQLYEQYF
cdr3_nt: TGTGCCAGCAGACCAAGGTGGGGACAGCTCTACGAGCAGTACTTC
clone_size: few
d_call: TRBD1
j_call: TRBJ2-7
v_call: TRBV2
cdr3_length: 15

cdr3_aa: CASSRRGQQETQYF
cdr3_nt: TGTGCCAGCAGCCGCCGGGGACAGCAAGAGACCCAGTACTTC
clone_size: once
d_call: TRBD1
j_call: TRBJ2-5
v_call: TRBV5-8
cdr3_length: 14

cdr3_aa: CASSPLRGGNEQFF
cdr3_nt: TGCGCCAGCAGCCCCCTCCGGGGGGGGAATGAGCAGTTCTTC
clone_size: .
d_call: TRBD2
j_call: TRBJ2-1
v_call: TRBV5-1
cdr3_length: 14

cdr3_aa: CASSLGRWRGAGSYNEQFF
cdr3_nt: TGTGCCAGCAGCTTAGGTCGTTGGCGGGGGGCCGGGTCCTACAATGAGCAGTTCTTC
clone_size: .
d_call: TRBD2
j_call: TRBJ2-1
v_call: TRBV11-3
cdr3_length: 19

cdr3_aa: CASSRGLASSTDTQYF
cdr3_nt: TGTGCCAGCAGCCGTGGACTAGCGAGTTCCACAGATACGCAGTATTTT
clone_size: once
d_call: TRBD2
j_call: TRBJ2-3
v_call: TRBV7-9
cdr3_length: 16

cdr3_aa: CLAGFSYEQYF
cdr3_nt: TGTCTGGCAGGGTTTTCCTACGAGCAGTACTTC
clone_size: .
d_call: .
j_call: TRBJ2-7
v_call: TRBV30
cdr3_length: 11

cdr3_aa: CASSVSVTGMPQHF
cdr3_nt: TGTGCCAGCAGCGTCTCAGTCACGGGGATGCCCCAGCATTTT
clone_size: .
d_call: .
j_call: TRBJ1-5
v_call: TRBV9
cdr3_length: 14

cdr3_aa: CASSTDRGNTGELFF
cdr3_nt: TGCGCCAGCAGCACGGACAGGGGGAACACCGGGGAGCTGTTTTTT
clone_size: .
d_call: TRBD1
j_call: TRBJ2-2
v_call: TRBV10-1
cdr3_length: 15

cdr3_aa: CASSAEQGSNYGYTF
cdr3_nt: TGTGCCAGCAGCGCTGAACAGGGATCCAACTATGGCTACACCTTC
clone_size: .
d_call: .
j_call: TRBJ1-2
v_call: TRBV5-6
cdr3_length: 15

cdr3_aa: CASSLGAEQFF
cdr3_nt: TGTGCCAGCAGCTTAGGAGCTGAGCAGTTCTTC
clone_size: few
d_call: .
j_call: TRBJ2-1
v_call: TRBV7-9
cdr3_length: 11

cdr3_aa: CASSFPAGLPNTGELFF
cdr3_nt: TGTGCCAGCAGTTTCCCGGCGGGACTTCCGAACACCGGGGAGCTGTTTTTT
clone_size: few
d_call: .
j_call: TRBJ2-2
v_call: TRBV2
cdr3_length: 17

cdr3_aa: CASSESQLTGPEAFF
cdr3_nt: TGTGCCAGCAGTGAATCTCAACTGACAGGCCCTGAAGCTTTCTTT
clone_size: .
d_call: .
j_call: TRBJ1-1
v_call: TRBV25-1
cdr3_length: 15

cdr3_aa: CASSQDFGTGSPSKNIQYF
cdr3_nt: TGTGCCAGCAGCCAAGATTTCGGGACAGGGTCCCCTTCCAAAAACATTCAGTACTTC
clone_size: .
d_call: TRBD1
j_call: TRBJ2-4
v_call: TRBV3-1/TRBV3-2
cdr3_length: 19

cdr3_aa: CASSPQGARNSPLHF
cdr3_nt: TGTGCCAGCAGCCCTCAGGGGGCTCGTAATTCACCCCTCCACTTT
clone_size: few
d_call: TRBD1
j_call: TRBJ1-6
v_call: TRBV7-6
cdr3_length: 15

cdr3_aa: CASSLNRGGETQYF
cdr3_nt: TGTGCCAGCAGTTTAAACAGGGGAGGAGAGACCCAGTACTTC
clone_size: once
d_call: .
j_call: TRBJ2-5
v_call: TRBV28
cdr3_length: 14

cdr3_aa: CASTGETGANQPQHF
cdr3_nt: TGTGCCAGCACCGGGGAGACAGGGGCCAATCAGCCCCAGCATTTT
clone_size: .
d_call: TRBD1
j_call: TRBJ1-5
v_call: TRBV6-5
cdr3_length: 15

cdr3_aa: CASSQDRGPGNTIYF
cdr3_nt: TGTGCCAGCAGCCAGGACAGGGGGCCTGGAAACACCATATATTTT
clone_size: .
d_call: TRBD1
j_call: TRBJ1-3
v_call: TRBV7-2
cdr3_length: 15

cdr3_aa: CASSLTYNSPLHF
cdr3_nt: TGTGCCAGCTCACTCACCTATAATTCACCCCTCCACTTT
clone_size: .
d_call: .
j_call: TRBJ1-6
v_call: TRBV18
cdr3_length: 13

cdr3_aa: CASSPMGGAVTGELFF
cdr3_nt: TGCGCCAGCAGCCCCATGGGAGGGGCGGTCACCGGGGAGCTGTTTTTT
clone_size: few
d_call: TRBD2
j_call: TRBJ2-2
v_call: TRBV5-1
cdr3_length: 16

cdr3_aa: CASSLDGGDTQYF
cdr3_nt: TGTGCCAGCAGCTTAGACGGGGGAGATACGCAGTATTTT
clone_size: .
d_call: .
j_call: TRBJ2-3
v_call: TRBV7-7
cdr3_length: 13

cdr3_aa: CASTRAGGQRDEQFF
cdr3_nt: TGTGCCAGCACAAGAGCGGGGGGCCAGAGAGATGAGCAGTTCTTC
clone_size: .
d_call: TRBD2
j_call: TRBJ2-1
v_call: TRBV6-5
cdr3_length: 15

cdr3_aa: CASKVQGRTEAFF
cdr3_nt: TGTGCCAGTAAGGTCCAGGGGAGAACTGAAGCTTTCTTT
clone_size: .
d_call: .
j_call: TRBJ1-1
v_call: TRBV30
cdr3_length: 13

cdr3_aa: CASSSTSGGAIDTQYF
cdr3_nt: TGTGCCAGCAGTTCTACTAGCGGGGGGGCCATAGATACGCAGTATTTT
clone_size: once
d_call: TRBD2
j_call: TRBJ2-3
v_call: TRBV28
cdr3_length: 16

cdr3_aa: CASRLGGGAFF
cdr3_nt: TGTGCCAGCAGATTAGGGGGCGGGGCTTTCTTT
clone_size: .
d_call: TRBD1
j_call: TRBJ1-1
v_call: TRBV28
cdr3_length: 11

cdr3_aa: CASSEAAGVGSGNEKLFF
cdr3_nt: TGTGCCAGCAGTGAAGCGGCAGGGGTGGGGTCGGGTAATGAAAAACTGTTTTTT
clone_size: .
d_call: .
j_call: TRBJ1-4
v_call: TRBV6-1
cdr3_length: 18

cdr3_aa: CASSPDLILNSGNTIYF
cdr3_nt: TGTGCCAGCTCACCAGATCTTATACTCAACTCTGGAAACACCATATATTTT
clone_size: .
d_call: .
j_call: TRBJ1-3
v_call: TRBV18
cdr3_length: 17

cdr3_aa: CASSHRGPYEQYF
cdr3_nt: TGTGCCAGCAGCCACAGGGGACCCTACGAGCAGTACTTC
clone_size: .
d_call: TRBD1
j_call: TRBJ2-7
v_call: TRBV6-5
cdr3_length: 13

cdr3_aa: CASSGGGQETQYF
cdr3_nt: TGTGCCAGCAGTGGCGGGGGCCAAGAGACCCAGTACTTC
clone_size: .
d_call: TRBD2
j_call: TRBJ2-5
v_call: TRBV28
cdr3_length: 13

cdr3_aa: CASRPETGGSTEAFF
cdr3_nt: TGTGCCAGCAGACCTGAGACAGGCGGAAGCACTGAAGCTTTCTTT
clone_size: .
d_call: .
j_call: TRBJ1-1
v_call: TRBV28
cdr3_length: 15

cdr3_aa: CASSLGGSGITYEQYF
cdr3_nt: TGTGCCAGCAGCTTAGGAGGTTCGGGGATCACCTACGAGCAGTACTTC
clone_size: .
d_call: .
j_call: TRBJ2-7
v_call: TRBV7-8
cdr3_length: 16

cdr3_aa: CASSVEGGGAPLGDTQYF
cdr3_nt: TGTGCCAGCAGCGTAGAGGGCGGGGGGGCCCCCTTGGGGGATACGCAGTATTTT
clone_size: .
d_call: TRBD2
j_call: TRBJ2-3
v_call: TRBV9
cdr3_length: 18

cdr3_aa: CASSRGLNSPLHF
cdr3_nt: TGTGCCAGCAGCAGGGGGTTGAATTCACCCCTCCACTTT
clone_size: .
d_call: TRBD1
j_call: TRBJ1-6
v_call: TRBV2
cdr3_length: 13

cdr3_aa: CAWSEGQSTEAFF
cdr3_nt: TGTGCCTGGAGTGAGGGACAAAGCACTGAAGCTTTCTTT
clone_size: .
d_call: .
j_call: TRBJ1-1
v_call: TRBV30
cdr3_length: 13

cdr3_aa: CASSEPGRGQGYTF
cdr3_nt: TGTGCCAGCAGTGAACCCGGCAGGGGCCAAGGCTACACCTTC
clone_size: .
d_call: .
j_call: TRBJ1-2
v_call: TRBV25-1
cdr3_length: 14

cdr3_aa: CASIQGGHTEAFF
cdr3_nt: TGTGCCAGCATACAGGGGGGGCACACTGAAGCTTTCTTT
clone_size: .
d_call: TRBD1
j_call: TRBJ1-1
v_call: TRBV2
cdr3_length: 13

cdr3_aa: CASSVGARGINSPLHF
cdr3_nt: TGTGCCAGCAGCGTAGGGGCAAGGGGGATTAATTCACCCCTCCACTTT
clone_size: .
d_call: .
j_call: TRBJ1-6
v_call: TRBV9
cdr3_length: 16

cdr3_aa: CASSHGQGANEQFF
cdr3_nt: TGTGCCAGCTCCCACGGACAGGGGGCGAATGAGCAGTTCTTC
clone_size: few
d_call: TRBD1
j_call: TRBJ2-1
v_call: TRBV18
cdr3_length: 14

cdr3_aa: CASSLIRLGPRRGYTF
cdr3_nt: TGTGCCAGCAGTTTGATTAGACTGGGGCCCCGGCGTGGCTACACCTTC
clone_size: .
d_call: .
j_call: TRBJ1-2
v_call: TRBV28
cdr3_length: 16

cdr3_aa: CAWGQGTNEKLFF
cdr3_nt: TGTGCCTGGGGACAGGGTACTAATGAAAAACTGTTTTTT
clone_size: .
d_call: TRBD1
j_call: TRBJ1-4
v_call: TRBV30
cdr3_length: 13

cdr3_aa: CASSPRTGTYYGYTF
cdr3_nt: TGTGCCAGCTCACCTCGGACAGGGACATACTATGGCTACACCTTC
clone_size: .
d_call: TRBD1
j_call: TRBJ1-2
v_call: TRBV18
cdr3_length: 15

cdr3_aa: CASSKGESATGELFF
cdr3_nt: TGTGCCAGCAGTAAGGGGGAATCGGCCACCGGGGAGCTGTTTTTT
clone_size: .
d_call: .
j_call: TRBJ2-2
v_call: TRBV6-5
cdr3_length: 15

cdr3_aa: CASSIRTGKNPGYTF
cdr3_nt: TGTGCCAGCAGCATCCGGACAGGGAAGAATCCTGGCTACACCTTC
clone_size: once
d_call: TRBD1
j_call: TRBJ1-2
v_call: TRBV5-4
cdr3_length: 15

cdr3_aa: CASSLDPGRGQDGYTF
cdr3_nt: TGTGCCAGCAGCTTAGATCCTGGCAGGGGGCAAGATGGCTACACCTTC
clone_size: .
d_call: TRBD1
j_call: TRBJ1-2
v_call: TRBV11-2
cdr3_length: 16

cdr3_aa: CASSQDAGGPTDTQYF
cdr3_nt: TGTGCCAGCAGCCAAGACGCGGGGGGGCCTACAGATACGCAGTATTTT
clone_size: once
d_call: TRBD2
j_call: TRBJ2-3
v_call: TRBV3-1/TRBV3-2
cdr3_length: 16

cdr3_aa: CASRAFAGGQGEQYF
cdr3_nt: TGTGCCAGCAGGGCCTTCGCGGGGGGCCAGGGCGAGCAGTACTTC
clone_size: .
d_call: TRBD2
j_call: TRBJ2-7
v_call: TRBV6-4
cdr3_length: 15

cdr3_aa: CAISGVQGTYEQYF
cdr3_nt: TGTGCCATCAGTGGGGTACAGGGGACCTACGAGCAGTACTTC
clone_size: .
d_call: TRBD1
j_call: TRBJ2-7
v_call: TRBV10-3
cdr3_length: 14

cdr3_aa: CASSRGTSGGRNTGELFF
cdr3_nt: TGCGCCAGCAGCCGAGGGACTAGCGGGGGGCGAAACACCGGGGAGCTGTTTTTT
clone_size: .
d_call: TRBD2
j_call: TRBJ2-2
v_call: TRBV4-1
cdr3_length: 18